The 2 T cell receptor beta chains presented below share a single source sample, sequenced in a study of control samples from healthy donors and cancer patients. Repertoires were generated with immunoSEQ multiplex PCR, while TCRdb's copy carries only in-frame clones and drops some. This table holds tens of thousands of clones, about 90% found once. Sequenced: blood. The receptors here all came from a woman between 45 and 65 years old in good health.

This chain joins TRBV11-2 and TRBJ1-4; D may be TRBD1 (5 bases). The germline V and J ends were trimmed by 4 bases and 4 bases, with 13 bases remaining between them. The CDR3 is made up of 15 amino acids. CDR1 is SGHAT, CDR2 FQNNGV, per germline. For the CDR3, the DNA is TGTGCCAGCAGCTCCTTGACAGTACTTAATGAAAAACTGTTTTTT. It codes for CASSSLTVLNEKLFF.

The chain is built from TRBV2 and TRBJ2-5, with D possibly being TRBD1 or TRBD2 (6 bases each). V dropped 3 bases and J dropped 4 bases, with 21 bases sitting between them. The germline V gene has CDR1 SNHLY and CDR2 FYNNEI. The CDR3 contains 17 residues. CDR3 residues: CASSEGRGGGRRETQYF. Here the CDR3 DNA reads TGTGCCAGCAGTGAGGGCCGCGGAGGGGGTCGTAGAGAGACCCAGTACTTC.